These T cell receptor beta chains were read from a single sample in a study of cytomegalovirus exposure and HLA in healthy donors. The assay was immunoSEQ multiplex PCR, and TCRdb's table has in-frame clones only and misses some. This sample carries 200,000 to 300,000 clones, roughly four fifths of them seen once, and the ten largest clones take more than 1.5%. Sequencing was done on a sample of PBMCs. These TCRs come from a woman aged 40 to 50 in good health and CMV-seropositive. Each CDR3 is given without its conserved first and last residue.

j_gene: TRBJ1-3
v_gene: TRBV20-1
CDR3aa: FRASGNTIY

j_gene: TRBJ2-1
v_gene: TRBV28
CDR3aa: ASRGRKSERELNEQF

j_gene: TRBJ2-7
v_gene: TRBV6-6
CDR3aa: ASSFIAGGTYEQY

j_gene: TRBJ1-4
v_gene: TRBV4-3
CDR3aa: ASSQQGLGDEKLF

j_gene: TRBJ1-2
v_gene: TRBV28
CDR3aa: ASSIPRTGVNYGYT

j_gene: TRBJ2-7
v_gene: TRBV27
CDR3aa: ASSLKGPTGRPHSYEQY

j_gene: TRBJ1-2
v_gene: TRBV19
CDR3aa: ASKPTGNYGYT

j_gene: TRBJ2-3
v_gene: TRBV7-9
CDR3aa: ASSSRLAGVSSTDTQY

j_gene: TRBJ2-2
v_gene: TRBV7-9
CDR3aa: ASSQGTGNTGELF

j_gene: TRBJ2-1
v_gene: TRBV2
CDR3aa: ASSEDYAGGPNGEQF

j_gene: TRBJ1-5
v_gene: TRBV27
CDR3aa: ASSPLDRVGNQPQH

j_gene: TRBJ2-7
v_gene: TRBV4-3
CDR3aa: ASSPGTGTAKQY

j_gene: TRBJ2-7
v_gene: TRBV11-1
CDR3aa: ASSWTSGASYEQY

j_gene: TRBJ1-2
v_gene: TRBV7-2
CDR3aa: ASSPDRGWLYGYT

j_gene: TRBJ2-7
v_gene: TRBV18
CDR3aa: ASSSGQASYEQY

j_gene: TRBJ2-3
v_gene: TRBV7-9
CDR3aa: ASSLIGGRSTDTQY

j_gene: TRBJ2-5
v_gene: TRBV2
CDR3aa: ASSLPDRGETQY

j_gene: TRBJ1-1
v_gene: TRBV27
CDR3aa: ASSPQGGADTEAF

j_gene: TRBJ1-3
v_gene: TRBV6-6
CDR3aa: ASTEGGFSGNTIY

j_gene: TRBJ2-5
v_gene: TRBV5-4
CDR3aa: ASSGDRGKGLLSQETQY

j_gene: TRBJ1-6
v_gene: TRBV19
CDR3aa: ASSIRGATYNSPLH

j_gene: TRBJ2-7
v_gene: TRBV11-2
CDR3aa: ASSLAGGGSYEQY

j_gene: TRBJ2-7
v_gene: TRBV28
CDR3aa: ASSYTGTPPREQY

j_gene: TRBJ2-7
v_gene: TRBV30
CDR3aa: AWTHGGDRQY

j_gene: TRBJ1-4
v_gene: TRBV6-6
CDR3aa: ASSGGGQGGYEKLF

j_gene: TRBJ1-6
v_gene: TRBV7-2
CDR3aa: ASSLRQGASPLH

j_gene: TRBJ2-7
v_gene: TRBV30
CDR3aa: AWSLDRGLSYEQY

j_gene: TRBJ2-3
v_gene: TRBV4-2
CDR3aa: ASHEASGSPDTQY

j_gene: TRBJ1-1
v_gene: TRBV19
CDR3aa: ASSTRPASTGGTEAF

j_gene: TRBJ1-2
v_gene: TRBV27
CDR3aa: ASSLVGTGQALDGYT

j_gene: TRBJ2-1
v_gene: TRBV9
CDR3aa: ASSVESLAGVAQF

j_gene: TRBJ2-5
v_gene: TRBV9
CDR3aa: ASSVESSDFASGSGETQY

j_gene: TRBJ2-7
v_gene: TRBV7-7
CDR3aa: ASSPYSYEQY

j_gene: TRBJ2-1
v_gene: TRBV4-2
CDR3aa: ASSLQVAGTHFEQF

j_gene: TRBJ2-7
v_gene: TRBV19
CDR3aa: ASSMVKEKTAYEQY